One and the same sample provided the 3 T cell receptor beta chains below, sequenced in a study of blood T cell repertoires in COVID-19. TCRdb keeps only in-frame clones here, not all; method: immunoSEQ multiplex PCR. The sample carries around 67,000 clones, over 65% recorded once. Sequencing used peripheral blood. The receptors derive from a woman in her seventies with acute or convalescent COVID-19.

The genes are TRBV2 and TRBJ1-5, with D perhaps TRBD1 (6 bases). Germline V CDR1 and CDR2: SNHLY, FYNNEI. V was cut by 7 bases and J by 3 bases, with 10 bases left in between. The CDR3 sequence is 13 residues long. CDR3 nucleotide sequence: TGTGCCAGCACCGGACAGTACAATCAGCCCCAGCATTTT. It is translated as CASTGQYNQPQHF.

The chain links TRBV30 to TRBJ1-5; TRBD1 matches at 10 bases. With V trimmed by 2 bases and J by 2 bases, 3 bases remained unmatched. This CDR3 has 15 residues. From germline, CDR1 is GTSNPN and CDR2 SVGIG (reference sequence). CDR3 region: CAWSLGTGGNQPQHF. DNA of the CDR3: TGTGCCTGGAGTTTAGGGACAGGGGGCAATCAGCCCCAGCATTTT.

In its sample, this clone was seen a few times. The chain uses TRBV30 and TRBJ1-2; TRBD1 aligns across 7 bases. Germline CDR1 reads GTSNPN; CDR2 reads SVGIG (reference sequence). The CDR3 consists of 15 residues. J gave up 4 bases and V 4 bases, and 12 bases lay outside the gene matches. The CDR3 is CAWTYRGYRGYGYTF. CDR3 in DNA: TGTGCCTGGACATACCGAGGGTACAGGGGCTATGGCTACACCTTC. The variable domain in full, completed from reference TRBV30 and TRBJ1-2, reads SQTIHQWPATLVQPVGSPLSLECTVEGTSNPNLYWYRQAAGRGLQLLFYSVGIGQISSEVPQNLSASRPQDRQFILSSKKLLLSDSGFYLCAWTYRGYRGYGYTFGSGTRLTVV.